Listed below are T cell receptor beta chains from one sample, sequenced in a study of blood T cell repertoires in COVID-19. Libraries were prepared by immunoSEQ multiplex PCR; TCRdb keeps only in-frame clonotypes and omits some of them. The table records 150,000 to 200,000 clones, 60% to 85% of them present only once. Material: peripheral blood. The receptor set was obtained from a man aged 55 to 70 with active or convalescent COVID-19. Both conserved end residues are part of each CDR3. The D gene is left open where the match is weak. Not every row has a clone size; where given, it reads once, few, many or a size class.

.	TRBV3-1/TRBV3-2	.	TRBJ2-4	TGTGCCAGCAGCCAAGACTTGGGGGCCGAGGGGTTAGCCAAAAACATTCAGTACTTC	CASSQDLGAEGLAKNIQYF
.	TRBV24-1	few	TRBJ1-2	TGTGCCACCAGTCCCCTCGACACGGACTATGGCTACACCTTC	CATSPLDTDYGYTF
TRBD1	TRBV28	.	TRBJ2-3	TGTGCCAGCAGACTAGCCTCGGGACAGGGGACAGATACGCAGTATTTT	CASRLASGQGTDTQYF
.	TRBV6-6	.	TRBJ2-1	TGTGCCAGCAAGTCGGCGATTACAGGAAGGGGCAATGAGCAGTTCTTC	CASKSAITGRGNEQFF
TRBD1	TRBV19	.	TRBJ1-4	TGTGCCAGTAGTACCGGGAACCGGGACAGGGGTGAAAAACTGTTTTTT	CASSTGNRDRGEKLFF
TRBD2	TRBV5-1	few	TRBJ2-4	TGCGCCAGCAGCCCCCAAGTAGCGGGCAAAAACATTCAGTACTTC	CASSPQVAGKNIQYF
TRBD1	TRBV11-2	.	TRBJ2-3	TGTGCCAGCAGGTCCGTGGACAGGGTGGCAGATACGCAGTATTTT	CASRSVDRVADTQYF
.	TRBV5-1	many	TRBJ2-3	TGCGCCAGCAGCTTGTACTCTTCGGGGGATACGCAGTATTTT	CASSLYSSGDTQYF
TRBD2	TRBV25-1	.	TRBJ2-3	TGTGCCAGCAGTGAATATTCCGCTAGCGGGAGGGCCACAGATACGCAGTATTTT	CASSEYSASGRATDTQYF
TRBD1	TRBV2	.	TRBJ1-2	TGTGCCAGCACCGACCAAGGGACAGGGTACGGCTACACCTTC	CASTDQGTGYGYTF
.	TRBV25-1	few	TRBJ1-4	TGTGCCAGCAGTGAAGGGCAGAGAAAACTGTTTTTT	CASSEGQRKLFF
.	TRBV28	.	TRBJ2-7	TGTGCCAGCAGCCTAACTAGTCTGGCCTACGAGCAGTACTTC	CASSLTSLAYEQYF
TRBD2	TRBV18	.	TRBJ2-7	TGTGCCAGCTCACCGGGGCGGGAGGCCCTCTACGAGCAGTACTTC	CASSPGREALYEQYF
.	TRBV3-1/TRBV3-2	.	TRBJ2-4	TGTGCCAGCAGCCATCCTCCCATGCGGGCCAAAAACATTCAGTACTTC	CASSHPPMRAKNIQYF
TRBD1	TRBV19	once	TRBJ2-6	TGTGCCAGTAGTAGGGTCCCGGGACAGGGGCTAACCCTCTCTGGGGCCAACGTCCTGACTTTC	CASSRVPGQGLTLSGANVLTF
.	TRBV3-1/TRBV3-2	.	TRBJ1-3	TGTGCCAGCAGCCAAGAGAGCTCTGGAAACACCATATATTTT	CASSQESSGNTIYF
.	TRBV19	.	TRBJ2-5	TGTGCCAGTAGTCCCCACAGGGAAGAGACCCAGTACTTC	CASSPHREETQYF
.	TRBV5-6	once	TRBJ1-1	TGTGCCAGCAGCTCCGGGGGGGGACCCTATGAAGCTTTCTTT	CASSSGGGPYEAFF
TRBD2	TRBV27	.	TRBJ2-7	TGTGCCAGCAGTTCGTGGGAGGGCCTCTACGAGCAGTACTTC	CASSSWEGLYEQYF
.	TRBV18	.	TRBJ2-3	TGTGCCAGCTCACCACTGGAGTTCACGCAGTATTTT	CASSPLEFTQYF
TRBD1	TRBV10-1	.	TRBJ2-2	TGCGCCAGCACGAGGGAAACAGGGGCCATCAGATCCGGGGAGCTGTTTTTT	CASTRETGAIRSGELFF
.	TRBV12-3/TRBV12-4	.	TRBJ1-1	TGTGCCAGCATTGTTTGGGGGGGGGCAGAAGCTTTCTTT	CASIVWGGAEAFF
.	TRBV28	.	TRBJ2-7	TGTGCCAGCACCCATGACACCGCCTACGAGCAGTACTTC	CASTHDTAYEQYF
.	TRBV7-3	.	TRBJ2-2	TGTGCCAGCAGCTTGGACAGACGAAACACCGGGGAGCTGTTTTTT	CASSLDRRNTGELFF
.	TRBV2	.	TRBJ2-5	TGTGCCAGCAACGGGGGAAAGGAGACCCAGTACTTC	CASNGGKETQYF
.	TRBV4-3	.	TRBJ2-3	TGCGCCAGCAGCCAAGAGGGGTGGGGCCCAGATACGCAGTATTTT	CASSQEGWGPDTQYF
TRBD1	TRBV29-1	once	TRBJ1-1	TGCAGCGTCGCCGGGACAGGGGGGCTTCGAACTGAAGCTTTCTTT	CSVAGTGGLRTEAFF
.	TRBV28	.	TRBJ2-7	TGTGCCAGCAGTCCCCCGGTAGGACACTGGGCTGGGTCCTACGAGCAGTACTTC	CASSPPVGHWAGSYEQYF
.	TRBV7-9	medium-sized	TRBJ2-3	TGTGCCAGCAGCTTAAATCTAGCAGGCCCAGATACGCAGTATTTT	CASSLNLAGPDTQYF
.	TRBV5-4	once	TRBJ2-1	TGTGCCAGCAGCCTCCGGGGAGTCCATGAGCAGTTCTTC	CASSLRGVHEQFF
TRBD2	TRBV5-1	few	TRBJ2-3	TGCGCCAGCAGCTTGCGGACTAGCGGGAGAGGAGGGACAGATACGCAGTATTTT	CASSLRTSGRGGTDTQYF
.	TRBV28	.	TRBJ1-3	TGTGCCAACCTCAGAGGAGCTGGAAACACCATATATTTT	CANLRGAGNTIYF
TRBD1	TRBV5-1	.	TRBJ2-5	TGCGCCAGCAGCTTAGGGACAGCCATCAGGGAAGAGACCCAGTACTTC	CASSLGTAIREETQYF
.	TRBV11-3	once	TRBJ2-7	TGTGCCAGCAGCTTAGATGAAGGAGCAATCTACGAGCAGTACTTC	CASSLDEGAIYEQYF
.	TRBV7-2	.	TRBJ2-7	TGTGCCAGCAGCTCCACGGTGAGAGAGCAGTACTTC	CASSSTVREQYF